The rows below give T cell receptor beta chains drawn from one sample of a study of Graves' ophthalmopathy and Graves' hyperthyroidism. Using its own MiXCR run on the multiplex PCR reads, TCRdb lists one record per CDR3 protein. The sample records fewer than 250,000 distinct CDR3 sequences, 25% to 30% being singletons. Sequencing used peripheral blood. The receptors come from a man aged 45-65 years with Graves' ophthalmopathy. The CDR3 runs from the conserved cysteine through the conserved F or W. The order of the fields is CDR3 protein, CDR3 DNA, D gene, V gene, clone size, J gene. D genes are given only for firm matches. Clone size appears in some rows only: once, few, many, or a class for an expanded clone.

CASTSGPLYEQYF,TGCGCCAGCACTTCAGGCCCCCTCTACGAGCAGTACTTC,.,TRBV10-1,many,TRBJ2-7
CASRSLAGAGQETQYF,TGTGCCAGCAGATCTCTAGCGGGAGCTGGTCAAGAGACCCAGTACTTC,TRBD2,TRBV28,many,TRBJ2-5
CATSDFGPANEQFF,TGTGCCACCAGTGATTTTGGTCCCGCAAATGAGCAGTTCTTC,.,TRBV24-1,many,TRBJ2-1
CASSFMPSEQYF,TGTGCCAGCAGCTTCATGCCCTCCGAGCAGTACTTC,.,TRBV7-2,.,TRBJ2-7
CASSPRGWRGYTF,TGTGCCAGCAGCCCCCGAGGATGGAGAGGCTACACCTTC,.,TRBV6-2/TRBV6-3,many,TRBJ1-2
CASSLATGGASAKNIQYF,TGTGCCAGCAGCTTAGCGACCGGGGGGGCCTCTGCCAAAAACATTCAGTACTTC,TRBD2,TRBV7-2,.,TRBJ2-4
CSAKQGEGYYGYTF,TGCAGTGCAAAACAGGGGGAGGGTTACTATGGCTACACCTTC,TRBD1,TRBV20-1,many,TRBJ1-2
CASSFYGTTYEQYF,TGTGCCAGCAGTTTTTACGGGACCACCTACGAGCAGTACTTC,.,TRBV12-3/TRBV12-4,.,TRBJ2-7
CASSYSGKRNTEAFF,TGTGCCAGCAGTTACTCTGGCAAGAGGAACACTGAAGCTTTCTTT,.,TRBV6-2/TRBV6-3,many,TRBJ1-1
CASSQGPRYGYTF,TGTGCCAGCAGCCAGGGACCGAGATATGGCTACACCTTC,.,TRBV12-3/TRBV12-4,few,TRBJ1-2
CSARQGASDTEAFF,TGCAGTGCTAGGCAGGGGGCGTCGGACACTGAAGCTTTCTTT,TRBD1,TRBV20-1,once,TRBJ1-1
CASSQDEDRNQPQHF,TGTGCCAGCAGCCAAGATGAGGACAGAAATCAGCCCCAGCATTTT,.,TRBV14,many,TRBJ1-5
CASTRRETQYF,TGTGCCAGCACTAGGAGGGAGACCCAGTACTTC,.,TRBV28,many,TRBJ2-5
CSARAGDRVYGYTF,TGCAGTGCTAGAGCAGGGGACAGGGTATATGGCTACACCTTC,TRBD1,TRBV20-1,many,TRBJ1-2
CASSRYRANTEAFF,TGTGCCAGCAGCCGGTACCGGGCCAACACTGAAGCTTTCTTT,.,TRBV14,many,TRBJ1-1
CASSPILLGGYTF,TGTGCCAGCAGCCCAATACTCTTGGGAGGCTACACCTTC,.,TRBV12-3/TRBV12-4,once,TRBJ1-2
CASSLEELSAYEQYF,TGTGCCAGCAGCTTAGAAGAGCTCTCAGCCTACGAGCAGTACTTC,.,TRBV7-9,many,TRBJ2-7
CASSLSGYSSNTEAFF,TGTGCCAGCAGTTTATCGGGGTACAGCTCGAACACTGAAGCTTTCTTT,.,TRBV27,many,TRBJ1-1
CASSLRGGNQPQHF,TGTGCCAGCAGCTTGAGGGGGGGGAATCAGCCCCAGCATTTT,.,TRBV7-2,many,TRBJ1-5
CSASFSGSFRSSYEQYF,TGCAGTGCCTCCTTTAGCGGATCTTTCCGGAGCTCCTACGAGCAGTACTTC,.,TRBV20-1,.,TRBJ2-7
CASSLYQGQGASAGELFF,TGTGCCAGCAGCTTATACCAGGGACAGGGGGCGTCGGCCGGGGAGCTGTTTTTT,TRBD1,TRBV7-8,many,TRBJ2-2
CASRLRAGTGSDQPQHF,TGTGCCAGCAGACTCCGGGCAGGGACAGGGTCGGATCAGCCCCAGCATTTT,TRBD1,TRBV6-5,few,TRBJ1-5
CASSFPQDSRGVKNIQYF,TGTGCCAGCAGCTTCCCCCAAGACTCCCGAGGGGTCAAAAACATTCAGTACTTC,.,TRBV11-2,many,TRBJ2-4
CSVEGGAVDYGYTF,TGCAGCGTTGAGGGGGGGGCGGTTGACTATGGCTACACCTTC,.,TRBV29-1,.,TRBJ1-2
CASSYATANYGYTF,TGTGCCAGCAGTTACGCGACAGCTAACTATGGCTACACCTTC,.,TRBV6-5,many,TRBJ1-2
CASSLSGAYEQYF,TGTGCCAGCAGTTTATCCGGGGCCTACGAGCAGTACTTC,.,TRBV12-3/TRBV12-4,many,TRBJ2-7
CASSYSTGPEAFF,TGTGCCAGCAGTTACTCCACAGGACCAGAAGCTTTCTTT,.,TRBV6-2/TRBV6-3,.,TRBJ1-1
CASSYQGLAGMNTGELFF,TGTGCCAGCAGTTACCAGGGACTAGCGGGGATGAACACCGGGGAGCTGTTTTTT,TRBD2,TRBV6-2/TRBV6-3,.,TRBJ2-2
CASSLGGKQETQYF,TGCGCCAGCAGCTTGGGCGGCAAGCAAGAGACCCAGTACTTC,.,TRBV5-1,many,TRBJ2-5
CASSIGTGFQETQYF,TGTGCCAGCAGCATCGGGACCGGATTTCAAGAGACCCAGTACTTC,.,TRBV7-2,many,TRBJ2-5